The next 21 T cell receptor beta chains were all read from a single sample in a study of T-cell memory formation after mild COVID-19. In TCRdb, the 5' RACE reads were re-called with MiXCR into one record per CDR3 protein. The sample has more than 400,000 distinct CDR3 sequences, 15% to 20% seen once. The sequenced material came from PBMCs or a T cell subset sorted from them (not recorded which). The origin of the receptors is an adult woman who had mild COVID-19 (a few samples of this study predate the infection). Cell type and time point are not known.

This clonotype was detected only once. The chain carries TRBV24-1 and TRBJ1-2; TRBD1 matches at 8 bases. V shed 4 bases and J 8 bases; nucleotides not matched to a gene: 11. Germline V CDR1 and CDR2: KGHDR, SFDVKD. The CDR3 runs to 15 residues. The CDR3 nucleotides are TGTGCCACCAGTGAGCCGGGGACAGGCCCAGGGGGCTACACCTTC. Translated: CATSEPGTGPGGYTF.

The gene calls are TRBV7-9 and TRBJ1-3; D not resolved. V gave up 5 bases and J gave up 1 base, with 15 bases separating them. The CDR3 length is 16 residues. CDR1 is SEHNR, CDR2 FQNEAQ, per germline (reference sequence). The CDR3 bases are TGTGCCAGCAGCGCCCCGGGTACGGGATCTGGAAACACCATATATTTT. It yields the protein CASSAPGTGSGNTIYF.

This clonotype turned up a few times. The chain uses TRBV9 and TRBJ2-7, with 7 bases matching TRBD2. In germline, CDR1 is SGDLS, CDR2 YYNGEE. The V gene end was trimmed by 2 bases and the J gene end by 4 bases; junction bases not matched to a gene: 6. The CDR3 runs to 14 residues. In nucleotides, the CDR3 is TGTGCCAGCAGCGTTGGCGGGAGAGTGTACGAGCAGTACTTC. It encodes CASSVGGRVYEQYF.

This clonotype was seen only a few times. This chain uses TRBV3-1 with TRBJ1-5, with D unresolved. This CDR3 spans 14 amino acids. The V gene lost 5 bases and the J gene lost 4 bases, with 12 bases spanning the gap. Germline V gene data show CDR1 as LGHDT and CDR2 as YNNKEL (reference sequence). The CDR3 is CASSFRGGNQPQHF. CDR3 DNA: TGTGCCAGCAGCTTCCGGGGTGGAAATCAGCCCCAGCATTTT.

This clonotype was recorded a few times. The chain couples TRBV4-2 to TRBJ2-7, with 8 bases lining up with TRBD2. The J segment lost 2 bases and the V segment lost 0 bases, leaving 6 bases of the junction unmatched. This CDR3 is built from 16 residues. CDR1 and CDR2 from the germline V gene are LGHNA and YNFKEQ. CDR3 in amino acids: CASSQDGGGLAYEQYF. The CDR3 nucleotides are TGTGCCAGCAGCCAAGATGGGGGGGGACTAGCCTACGAGCAGTACTTC.

This clonotype occurred a few times. This CDR3 reads CASRRGRAEQYF. As DNA, the CDR3 is TGTGCCAGCAGGAGGGGCCGGGCCGAGCAGTACTTC. The gene calls are TRBV6-2 or TRBV6-3 and TRBJ2-7, with D possibly being TRBD1 or TRBD2 (5 bases each). This CDR3 has 12 amino acids. The V end lost 6 bases, the J end lost 6 bases, and 12 bases lay between the germline ends. Germline CDR1 is MNHEY and CDR2 is SVGEGT.

The chain couples TRBV29-1 to TRBJ1-5, with D perhaps matching TRBD1 (6 bases). Deletions cut 4 bases from V and 3 bases from J, with 10 bases between. This CDR3 spans 13 amino acids. Germline V lookup: CDR1 SQVTM, CDR2 ANQGSEA. The CDR3 protein is CSVGTANNQPQHF. DNA for the CDR3: TGCAGCGTTGGGACAGCTAACAATCAGCCCCAGCATTTT.

V and J are TRBV29-1 and TRBJ2-7; D perhaps matches TRBD2 (5 bases). There are 13 residues in the CDR3. Germline V gene lookup returns CDR1 SQVTM and CDR2 ANQGSEA. The V and J ends lost 6 bases and 3 bases respectively, with 15 bases between them. CDR3 residues: CSVLAPGSYEQYF. The DNA for the CDR3 is TGCAGCGTCTTAGCGCCGGGGAGCTACGAGCAGTACTTC.

The rearrangement uses TRBV7-6 and TRBJ2-1; 12 bases line up with TRBD1. Germline V CDR1 and CDR2: SGHVS, FNYEAQ. The CDR3 sequence is 15 residues long. J gave up 3 bases and V 6 bases, and 3 bases lay outside the gene matches. This chain's CDR3 is CASRGDRGLYNEQFF. The DNA of the CDR3 is TGTGCCAGCAGGGGGGACAGGGGGCTCTACAATGAGCAGTTCTTC.

The table lists this clonotype with a few counts. The rearrangement links TRBV2 to TRBJ2-3; 7 positions match TRBD2. The CDR3 sequence is 15 residues long. Per the germline V gene, CDR1 is SNHLY and CDR2 is FYNNEI. With V trimmed by 1 base and J by 3 bases, 4 bases remained unmatched. CDR3 DNA: TGTGCCAGCAGTGAAGGACTAGCTGCGACAGATACGCAGTATTTT. Its translation: CASSEGLAATDTQYF.

The V gene is TRBV7-8, the J gene TRBJ1-4; no firm D call. Per germline, CDR1 SGHVS and CDR2 FQNEAQ. This CDR3 comprises 15 residues. V was cut by 1 base and J by 0 bases, with 6 bases left in between. CDR3 sequence (DNA): TGTGCCAGCAGCTTAGACAGTGCAACTAATGAAAAACTGTTTTTT. This codes for CASSLDSATNEKLFF.

This chain joins TRBV6-2 or TRBV6-3 and TRBJ1-2; tentatively, D is TRBD1 (5 bases). V shed 2 bases and J shed 2 bases, with 9 bases lying between them. This CDR3 is 14 amino acids long. The germline gives CDR1 MNHEY, CDR2 SVGEGT. The CDR3 loop reads CASSYGTMNYGYTF. CDR3 DNA sequence: TGTGCCAGCAGTTACGGGACGATGAACTATGGCTACACCTTC.

J is TRBJ1-2 and V is TRBV20-1; TRBD1 might be the D (5 bases). Per the germline V gene, CDR1 is DFQATT and CDR2 is SNEGSKA (reference sequence). This CDR3 region has 16 residues. With 0 bases removed from V and 2 bases from J, the gap between germline ends came to 16 bases. As DNA, the CDR3 is TGCAGTGCTAGAGATCGTCGGGCAGGGACCAACTATGGCTACACCTTC. It is translated as CSARDRRAGTNYGYTF.

J is TRBJ1-5 and V is TRBV10-3, with 7 bases matching TRBD1. CDR3 length: 15 amino acids. Germline CDR1 reads ENHRY; CDR2 reads SYGVKD. V was clipped by 4 bases and J by 5 bases; unmatched bases: 8. As DNA, the CDR3 is TGTGCCATCAGTGTAACCGGGACAGCAGATCAGCCCCAGCATTTT. This translates into CAISVTGTADQPQHF.

V gene TRBV15 combines with J gene TRBJ2-7, with D unclear. The CDR3 has 17 residues. V was pared by 0 bases and J by 0 bases, with 15 bases between. Germline V gene sequence: CDR1 LNHNV, CDR2 YYDKDF (reference sequence). Here the CDR3 DNA reads TGTGCCACCAGCAGAGATCTAGGATACGGTCGCTCCTACGAGCAGTACTTC. Residues: CATSRDLGYGRSYEQYF.

This clonotype has ten or more counts. The V gene is TRBV18, the J gene TRBJ2-3; no firm D call. Germline V gives CDR1 KGHSH, CDR2 LQKENI. V lost 2 bases to trimming and J lost 4 bases, with 10 bases between them. The CDR3 has 14 amino acids. DNA for the CDR3: TGTGCCAGCTCACCAGTTCTGGGATCAGATACGCAGTATTTT. Protein sequence: CASSPVLGSDTQYF.

This clonotype has ten or more counts. This rearrangement joins TRBV19 to TRBJ2-1, with TRBD1 as a possible D gene (6 bases). Trimming cost V 8 bases and J 9 bases, with 17 bases left between them. The CDR3 spans 13 residues. The V gene's germline CDR1 is LNHDA and CDR2 SQIVND (reference sequence). This CDR3 reads CASGQLLWGEQFF. The CDR3 coding sequence is TGTGCCAGTGGACAGCTACTGTGGGGTGAGCAGTTCTTC.

The V gene is TRBV14, the J gene TRBJ2-1; possible D gene TRBD2, 5 bases. The germline V gene encodes CDR1 SGHDN and CDR2 FVKESK. The CDR3 extends over 13 amino acids. The ends were cut back, 3 bases at V and 4 bases at J, with 7 bases in the middle. The CDR3 spells CASSHRGYNEQFF. As DNA, the CDR3 is TGTGCCAGCAGCCACCGGGGTTACAATGAGCAGTTCTTC.

The CDR3 here is CSARMGEGRNTIYF. The CDR3 DNA follows: TGCAGTGCTAGGATGGGGGAAGGCCGGAACACCATATATTTT. This chain connects TRBV20-1 to TRBJ1-3; perhaps TRBD1 as D (5 bases). In germline, CDR1 is DFQATT, CDR2 SNEGSKA (reference sequence). CDR3 length: 14 residues. Trimming removed 3 bases from V and 7 bases from J, with 16 bases in between.

This chain connects TRBV12-3 or TRBV12-4 to TRBJ1-3; 8 bases map to TRBD1. The CDR3 covers 15 residues. V was clipped by 4 bases and J by 4 bases; unmatched bases: 6. CDR3 nucleotides: TGTGCCAGCAGTTCCGGACAGGGCACCGGAAACACCATATATTTT. This translates into CASSSGQGTGNTIYF.

This clonotype was seen a few times. The chain has TRBV7-3 and TRBJ2-2, with D possibly being TRBD1 or TRBD2 (6 bases each). CDR1 and CDR2 (germline): SGHTA, FQGTGA. This CDR3 has 17 residues. The V gene lost 1 base and the J gene lost 2 bases, with 14 bases spanning the gap. The CDR3: CASSLRLDGGNTGELFF. In DNA form, the CDR3 reads TGTGCCAGCAGCTTAAGGCTAGACGGGGGCAACACCGGGGAGCTGTTTTTT.